A single sample gave rise to the 9 T cell receptor beta chains below, sequenced in a study of control samples from healthy donors and cancer patients. Some clones are missing from TCRdb's copy, which holds only in-frame ones; the method was immunoSEQ multiplex PCR. This sample has approximately 100,000 clones, with roughly nine tenths found just once. Sequenced input: blood. Every receptor here comes from a human donor in good health. The donor label of this sample is uncertain.

V and J are TRBV27 and TRBJ1-5, with 10 nucleotides matching TRBD1. CDR1 is MNHEY and CDR2 is SMNVEV in the germline V gene (reference sequence). V dropped 8 bases and J dropped 6; count of bases not matched to a gene: 13. The CDR3 length is 16 residues. The CDR3 region is CASRKEGDRGRQPQHF. CDR3 DNA: TGTGCCAGCCGCAAAGAAGGGGACAGGGGACGTCAGCCCCAGCATTTT.

The chain uses TRBV21-1 and TRBJ1-1. TRBV21-1 is classified as a pseudogene. This CDR3 spans 13 amino acids. CDR3 bases: TGTGCCAGCAGCAACGAAGGGAACACTGAAGCTTTCTTT. Translated, it gives CASSNEGNTEAFF.

V usage is TRBV9 and J usage is TRBJ1-1; possible D gene TRBD1, 5 bases. The CDR3 length is 14 residues. CDR1 and CDR2 from the germline V gene are SGDLS and YYNGEE. Trimming cost V 4 bases and J 0 bases, with 10 bases left between them. The CDR3 bases are TGTGCCAGCAGCCTGACGGGGGTGAACACTGAAGCTTTCTTT. Its protein is CASSLTGVNTEAFF.

V and J are TRBV2 and TRBJ1-2; D call uncertain. The CDR3 sequence is 15 residues long. CDR1 and CDR2 (germline): SNHLY, FYNNEI. Trimming removed 1 base at V and 0 bases at J, with 9 bases between. The CDR3 bases are TGTGCCAGCAGTGAAGATTCAGACGCTAACTATGGCTACACCTTC. Translated: CASSEDSDANYGYTF.

V is TRBV15 and J is TRBJ1-1; no firm D call. This CDR3 contains 13 residues. In germline, CDR1 is LNHNV, CDR2 YYDKDF (reference sequence). Trimming shortened V by 2 bases and J by 5 bases, and 9 bases separated the two germline ends. The CDR3 DNA sequence: TGTGCCACCAGCAGATGGCCGGGGACTGAAGCTTTCTTT. It codes for CATSRWPGTEAFF.

This clone was counted a single time. The rearrangement links TRBV9 to TRBJ1-1; 11 nucleotides line up with TRBD1. Germline trimming cut 4 bases from V and 7 bases from J; bases unmatched to any gene: 6. This CDR3 comprises 14 residues. Germline V gene lookup returns CDR1 SGDLS and CDR2 YYNGEE. The CDR3 region is CASSRTGGRVEAFF. The DNA of the CDR3 is TGTGCCAGCAGCAGGACAGGGGGCAGGGTTGAAGCTTTCTTT.

The chain has TRBV18 and TRBJ1-1, with TRBD1 as a possible D gene (5 bases). V was trimmed by 4 bases and J by 4 bases, leaving 13 bases between them. The CDR3 loop spans 14 amino acids. The germline V gene has CDR1 KGHSH and CDR2 LQKENI. The CDR3 bases are TGTGCCAGCTCACAACAGGAACGGGTCACTGAAGCTTTCTTT. This encodes CASSQQERVTEAFF.

This clone was picked up one time. The CDR3: CASSRGQGAEYGYTF. In DNA form, the CDR3 reads TGTGCCAGCAGCCGGGGACAGGGGGCAGAGTATGGCTACACCTTC. The chain employs TRBV14 and TRBJ1-2; 12 bases map to TRBD1. The CDR3 extends over 15 amino acids. The germline gives CDR1 SGHDN, CDR2 FVKESK. The V gene end was trimmed by 4 bases and the J gene end by 5 bases; junction bases not matched to a gene: 5. Filled out from reference TRBV14 and TRBJ1-2, the complete variable domain reads EAGVTQFPSHSVIEKGQTVTLRCDPISGHDNLYWYRRVMGKEIKFLLHFVKESKQDESGMPNNRFLAERTGGTYSTLKVQPAELEDSGVYFCASSRGQGAEYGYTFGSGTRLTVV.

In this sample, this clone turned up once. The chain employs TRBV7-8 and TRBJ1-1; D is ambiguous. Trimming took 5 bases from V and 6 from J, leaving 13 bases between them. Germline V CDR1 and CDR2: SGHVS, FQNEAQ. The CDR3 is 13 residues long. CDR3 bases: TGTGCCAGCAGCCCTAGTTTAGATTCTGAAGCTTTCTTT. It specifies CASSPSLDSEAFF.